This T cell receptor beta chain was identified during a study of blood T cell repertoires in COVID-19. For the study at large: Italy, Spain and the United States were the sources of the convalescent and acute COVID-19 samples. Nucleic acid was either cDNA or gDNA, and it came from T cells, B-cell-depleted T cells, or PBMCs.

V lost 4 bases and J lost 3; bases outside the gene matches: 17. The CDR3 contains 19 residues. Germline V gives CDR1 MNHEY, CDR2 SVGEGT. The protocol was immunoSEQ multiplex PCR, while the TCRdb copy is restricted to in-frame clones and leaves out a portion. Among about 320,000 clones listed, around nine tenths were seen once. Enrolled through a virtual design, the participants were between about 18 and 100 years of age and came from 24 US areas. Sequencing input: PBMCs or T cells enriched from blood (not recorded which). The sequence was collected from a man aged 55 to 70 who had recovered from COVID-19. The V call is TRBV6-2 or TRBV6-3, the J call TRBJ2-2, with 7 bases aligning to TRBD2. The CDR3, as DNA: TGTGCCAGCAGTTTAAAGGTAACAGTGAGTGGGGGGGACACCGGGGAGCTGTTTTTT. Amino acid sequence: CASSLKVTVSGGDTGELFF.